This T cell receptor beta chain derives from a study of regulatory T cells in long-lasting Graves disease. Broader study findings: Persistent disease preferred TRBV28, TRBJ1-2 and TRBJ2-5; new disease, TRBV20-1 and TRBJ2-1.

The CDR3 extends over 16 amino acids. The germline V gene has CDR1 SGHTA and CDR2 FQGNSA. With V trimmed by 2 bases and J by 5 bases, 10 bases remained unmatched. As regards this clonotype: The antigen is unknown.

Indicated time point: persistent/refractory GD, antithyroid drugs over 5 years with positive TRAb. From RNA extracted from PBMCs, the TCR library was made. Libraries of TCR beta came from iRepertoire HTBI primers plus Arm-PCR of CDR3 regions. TCRdb independently ran MiXCR on the multiplex PCR reads; one entry per CDR3 protein. The sample carries over 650,000 distinct CDR3 sequences, approximately 29% recorded once. This TCR was recovered from a female donor with Graves disease. Sequences were derived from peripheral blood mononuclear cells (PBMCs), sampled when the disease was refractory, from a patient treated with antithyroid drugs. The chain joins TRBV7-2 to TRBJ2-5; 8 bases match TRBD2. CDR3 in amino acids: CASSLFRGSGSETQYF. In nucleotides, the CDR3 is TGTGCCAGCAGCTTATTTAGGGGGAGCGGGAGTGAGACCCAGTACTTC.